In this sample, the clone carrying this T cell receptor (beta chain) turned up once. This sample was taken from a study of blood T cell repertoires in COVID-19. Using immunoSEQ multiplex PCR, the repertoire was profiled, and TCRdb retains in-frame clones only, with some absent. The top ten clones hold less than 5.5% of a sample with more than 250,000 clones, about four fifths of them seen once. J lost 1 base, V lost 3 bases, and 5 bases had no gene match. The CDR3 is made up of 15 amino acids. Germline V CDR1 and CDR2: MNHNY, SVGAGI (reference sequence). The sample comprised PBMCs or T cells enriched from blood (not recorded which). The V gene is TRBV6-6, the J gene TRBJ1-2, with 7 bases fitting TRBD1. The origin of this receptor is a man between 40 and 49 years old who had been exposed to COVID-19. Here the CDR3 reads CASSYPDRHNYGYTF. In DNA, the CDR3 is TGTGCCAGCAGTTATCCGGACAGGCATAACTATGGCTACACCTTC.